The next 10 T cell receptor beta chains were all read from a single sample in a study of blood T cell repertoires in COVID-19. Assay: immunoSEQ multiplex PCR; the TCRdb copy retains only in-frame clones and omits some. The table records roughly 230,000 clones, about 83% of them present only once. The sequencing sample was made of peripheral blood. The receptors stem from a woman in her 50s with acute or convalescent COVID-19.

This clone was counted a single time. This chain connects TRBV11-3 to TRBJ2-1; TRBD2 might be the D (5 bases). Germline V gene lookup returns CDR1 SGHNT and CDR2 YENEEA. This CDR3 comprises 14 residues. The V gene lost 1 base and the J gene lost 6 bases, with 10 bases spanning the gap. The CDR3 sequence: CASSLGWESNEQFF. CDR3 nucleotides: TGTGCCAGCAGCTTAGGTTGGGAGAGCAATGAGCAGTTCTTC.

The chain combines TRBV5-6 with TRBJ2-7, with 7 bases fitting TRBD1. V lost 7 bases to trimming and J lost 2 bases; unmatched junction nucleotides: 9. The CDR3 runs to 14 residues. CDR1 SGHDT and CDR2 YYEEEE come from the germline V gene. CDR3 nucleotide sequence: TGTGCCAGCGAAGAATGGACAGGAACCTACGAGCAGTACTTC. Encoded protein: CASEEWTGTYEQYF.

The chain recombines TRBV5-1 with TRBJ1-5; unclear D gene. This CDR3 has 17 amino acids. The germline V gene encodes CDR1 SGHRS and CDR2 YFSETQ. V lost 4 bases and J lost 2, with 19 bases in between. CDR3 sequence: CASSLEPGRMGNQPQHF. For the CDR3, the DNA is TGCGCCAGCAGCCTCGAACCCGGGAGAATGGGCAATCAGCCCCAGCATTTT.

The chain links TRBV6-1 to TRBJ1-5; no firm D call. V lost 0 bases and J 3 bases, leaving 12 bases between the germline ends. Germline CDR1 is MNHNS and CDR2 is SASEGT. The length of the CDR3 is 16 residues. CDR3 loop: CASSEARRRFNQPQHF. The CDR3 DNA reads as TGTGCCAGCAGTGAAGCTCGGCGGCGGTTCAATCAGCCCCAGCATTTT.

The rearrangement joins TRBV28 to TRBJ1-2; D is possibly TRBD1 (6 bases). The length of the CDR3 is 14 residues. Deletions cut 3 bases from V and 6 bases from J, with 14 bases between. Germline CDR1 and CDR2: MDHEN and SYDVKM. The CDR3 loop is CASSFPTGRNGYTF. As DNA, the CDR3 is TGTGCCAGCAGTTTCCCAACAGGGAGAAATGGCTACACCTTC.

Notes on this clone: The sample carries other DNA sequences with the same CDR3. The chain has TRBV19 and TRBJ2-1; D gene uncertain. The V gene lost 1 base and the J gene lost 4 bases, with 5 bases spanning the gap. CDR1 and CDR2 from the germline V gene are LNHDA and SQIVND (reference sequence). The CDR3 has 13 amino acids. The CDR3 DNA reads as TGTGCCAGTAGTATAGCGGGTTACAATGAGCAGTTCTTC. Its protein is CASSIAGYNEQFF.

J is TRBJ1-3 and V is TRBV7-2; D is uncertain. The germline V gene has CDR1 SGHTA and CDR2 FQGNSA. V lost 4 bases, J lost 2 bases, and 12 bases lay in between. The CDR3 contains 15 residues. The CDR3 region has the DNA TGTGCCAGCAGCTCCTATCCGGGAGCTGGAAACACCATATATTTT. Translation gives CASSSYPGAGNTIYF. Supplemented by reference TRBV7-2 and TRBJ1-3, the full variable domain reads GAGVSQSPSNKVTEKGKDVELRCDPISGHTALYWYRQSLGQGLEFLIYFQGNSAPDKSGLPSDRFSAERTGGSVSTLTIQRTQQEDSAVYLCASSSYPGAGNTIYFGEGSWLTVV.

Details on this clone: The sample carries other DNA sequences with the same CDR3. The J gene is TRBJ1-5, the V gene TRBV30; no definite D call. Germline loops: CDR1 GTSNPN, CDR2 SVGIG (reference sequence). The CDR3 is 13 amino acids. Trimming shortened V by 2 bases and J by 4 bases, and 9 bases separated the two germline ends. Here the CDR3 DNA reads TGTGCCTGGAGTACCCGGGATAATCAGCCCCAGCATTTT. The encoded protein is CAWSTRDNQPQHF. The variable domain in full, with the rest retrieved from reference TRBV30 and TRBJ1-5, is SQTIHQWPATLVQPVGSPLSLECTVEGTSNPNLYWYRQAAGRGLQLLFYSVGIGQISSEVPQNLSASRPQDRQFILSSKKLLLSDSGFYLCAWSTRDNQPQHFGDGTRLSIL.

This chain connects TRBV25-1 to TRBJ2-3, with 13 bases fitting TRBD2. This CDR3 is 17 amino acids long. V dropped 1 base and J dropped 4; count of bases not matched to a gene: 5. Germline V gives CDR1 MGHDK, CDR2 SYGVNS. CDR3 residues: CASSESRTSGSADTQYF. CDR3 sequence (DNA): TGTGCCAGCAGTGAATCCCGGACTAGCGGGAGCGCAGATACGCAGTATTTT.

The chain is built from TRBV3-1 (or the pseudogene TRBV3-2) and TRBJ2-2, with a possible D match to TRBD1 (6 bases). Germline CDR1 is LGHDT and CDR2 is YNNKEL (reference sequence). CDR3 length equals 15 residues. Between the trimmed V and J ends, which lost 3 bases and 1 base, there was a span of 9 bases. The CDR3 is CASSQGAGNTGELFF. The CDR3, as DNA: TGTGCCAGCAGCCAGGGGGCAGGGAACACCGGGGAGCTGTTTTTT.